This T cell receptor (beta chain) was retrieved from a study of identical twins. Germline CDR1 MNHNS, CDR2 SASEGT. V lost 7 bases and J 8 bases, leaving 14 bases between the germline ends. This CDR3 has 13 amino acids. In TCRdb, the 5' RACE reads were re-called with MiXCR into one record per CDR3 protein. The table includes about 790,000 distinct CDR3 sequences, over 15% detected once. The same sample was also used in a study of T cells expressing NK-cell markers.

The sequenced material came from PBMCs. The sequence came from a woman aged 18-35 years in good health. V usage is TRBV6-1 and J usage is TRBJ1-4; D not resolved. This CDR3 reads CASKRGTSEKLFF. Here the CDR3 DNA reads TGTGCCAGCAAGAGAGGAACTTCAGAAAAACTGTTTTTT.